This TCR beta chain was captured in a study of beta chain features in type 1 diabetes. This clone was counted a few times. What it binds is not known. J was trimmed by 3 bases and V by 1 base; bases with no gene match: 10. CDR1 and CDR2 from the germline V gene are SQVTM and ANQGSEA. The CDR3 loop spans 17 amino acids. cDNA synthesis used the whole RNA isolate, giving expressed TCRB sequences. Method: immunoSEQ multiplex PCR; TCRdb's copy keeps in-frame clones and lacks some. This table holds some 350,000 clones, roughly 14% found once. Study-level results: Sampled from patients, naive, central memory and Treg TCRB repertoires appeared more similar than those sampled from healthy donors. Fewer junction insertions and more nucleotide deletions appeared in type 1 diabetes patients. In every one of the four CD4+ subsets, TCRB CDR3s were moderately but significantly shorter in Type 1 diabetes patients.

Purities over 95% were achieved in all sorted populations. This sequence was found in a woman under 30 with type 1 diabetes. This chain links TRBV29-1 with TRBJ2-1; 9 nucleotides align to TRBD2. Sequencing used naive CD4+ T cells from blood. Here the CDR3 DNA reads TGCAGCGTTGAAGGAGTAAAGGCGGGAGGGGGCTACAATGAGCAGTTCTTC. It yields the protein CSVEGVKAGGGYNEQFF.